This T cell receptor beta chain was retrieved from a study of shared clonotypes between healthy human individuals. This table comes from immunoSEQ multiplex PCR, and its TCRdb copy is limited to in-frame clones, with some not included. The sample includes 2 million to 2.5 million clones, about 90% of them seen just once. Per germline, CDR1 LNHNV and CDR2 YYDKDF (reference sequence). This CDR3 comprises 18 residues. V trimming: 0 bases; J trimming: 0 bases; junction bases outside the gene matches: 11. Sequencing was performed on naive CD4+ T cells from PBMCs. Specified subset: CD45RA+ positively selected. The chain has TRBV15 and TRBJ2-7; 7 bases match TRBD1. The sequence was collected from a man aged 18 to 29 in good health. Some clones in this sample may be carry-over from other donors' samples. The DNA of the CDR3 is TGTGCCACCAGCAGAGATGGTCCCGGGACAGAGAGCTCCTACGAGCAGTACTTC. This sequence encodes CATSRDGPGTESSYEQYF.